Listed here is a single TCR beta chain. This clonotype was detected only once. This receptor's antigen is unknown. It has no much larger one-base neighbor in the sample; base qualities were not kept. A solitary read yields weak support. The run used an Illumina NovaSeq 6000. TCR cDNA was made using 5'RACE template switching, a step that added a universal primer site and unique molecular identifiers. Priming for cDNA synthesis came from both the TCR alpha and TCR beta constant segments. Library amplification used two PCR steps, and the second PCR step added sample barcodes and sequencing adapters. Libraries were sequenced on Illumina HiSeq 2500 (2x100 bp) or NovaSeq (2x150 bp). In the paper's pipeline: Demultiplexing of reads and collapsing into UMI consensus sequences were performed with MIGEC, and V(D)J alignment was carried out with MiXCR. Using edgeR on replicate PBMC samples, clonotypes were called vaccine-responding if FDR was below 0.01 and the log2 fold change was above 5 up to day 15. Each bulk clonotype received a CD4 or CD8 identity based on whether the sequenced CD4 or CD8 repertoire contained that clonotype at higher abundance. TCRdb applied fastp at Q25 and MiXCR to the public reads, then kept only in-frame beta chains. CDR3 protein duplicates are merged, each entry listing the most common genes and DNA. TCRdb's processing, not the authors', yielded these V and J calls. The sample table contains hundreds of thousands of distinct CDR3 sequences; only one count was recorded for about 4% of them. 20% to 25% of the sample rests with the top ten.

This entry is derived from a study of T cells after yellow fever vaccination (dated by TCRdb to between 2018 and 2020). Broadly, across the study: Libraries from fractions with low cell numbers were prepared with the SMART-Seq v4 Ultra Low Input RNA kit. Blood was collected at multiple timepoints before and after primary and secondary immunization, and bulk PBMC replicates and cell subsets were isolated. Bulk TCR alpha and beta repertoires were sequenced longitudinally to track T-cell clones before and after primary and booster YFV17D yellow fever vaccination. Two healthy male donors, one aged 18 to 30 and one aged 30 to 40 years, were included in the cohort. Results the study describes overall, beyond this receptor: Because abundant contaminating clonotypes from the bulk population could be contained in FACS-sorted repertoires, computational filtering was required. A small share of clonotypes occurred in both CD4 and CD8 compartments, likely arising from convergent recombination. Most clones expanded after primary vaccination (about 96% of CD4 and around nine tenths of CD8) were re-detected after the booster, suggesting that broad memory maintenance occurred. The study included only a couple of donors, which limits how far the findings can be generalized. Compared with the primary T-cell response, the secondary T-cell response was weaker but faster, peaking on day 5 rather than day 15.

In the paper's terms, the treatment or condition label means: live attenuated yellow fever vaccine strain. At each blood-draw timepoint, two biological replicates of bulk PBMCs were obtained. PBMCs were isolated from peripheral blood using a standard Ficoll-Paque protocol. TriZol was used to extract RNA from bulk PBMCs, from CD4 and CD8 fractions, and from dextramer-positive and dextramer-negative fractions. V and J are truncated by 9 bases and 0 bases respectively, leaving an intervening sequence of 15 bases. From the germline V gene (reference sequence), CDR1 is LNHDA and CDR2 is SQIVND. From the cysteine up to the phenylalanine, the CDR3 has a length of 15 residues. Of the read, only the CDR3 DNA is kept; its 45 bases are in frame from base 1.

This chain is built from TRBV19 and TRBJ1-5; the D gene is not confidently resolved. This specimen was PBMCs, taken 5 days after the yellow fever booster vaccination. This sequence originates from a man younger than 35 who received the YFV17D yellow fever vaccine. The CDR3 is CASALTGFSNQPQHF. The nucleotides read TGTGCCAGCGCACTCACGGGGTTTAGCAATCAGCCCCAGCATTTT.